Presented here are 17 T cell receptor beta chains from one specimen sequenced in a study of CD8 T cells in Susac syndrome. Random hexamers primed reverse transcription of about 0.45 to 1 ug RNA. In TCRdb, the immunoSEQ multiplex PCR reads were re-called with MiXCR into one record per CDR3 protein. The sample lists under 550,000 distinct CDR3 sequences; about 85% were seen once. The material sequenced was CD8+ T cells from PBMCs. Receptors originate from a human donor with multiple sclerosis.

This chain uses TRBV20-1 with TRBJ2-1; 10 nucleotides line up with TRBD2. Germline V gene lookup returns CDR1 DFQATT and CDR2 SNEGSKA (reference sequence). This CDR3 comprises 18 residues. J was trimmed by 5 bases and V by 0 bases; bases with no gene match: 13. DNA of the CDR3: TGCAGTGCTAGAGATCTGTCTAGCGGGAGAGGGGTAAACAATGAGCAGTTCTTC. This gives the protein CSARDLSSGRGVNNEQFF.

This clonotype has a single count. The chain recombines TRBV7-9 with TRBJ2-1; 9 bases line up with TRBD2. The CDR3 spans 16 residues. Trimming took 5 bases from V and 8 from J; bases not matched to a gene: 13. CDR1 is SEHNR and CDR2 is FQNEAQ in the germline V gene (reference sequence). This CDR3 reads CASSQLVGLAGDEQFF. CDR3 coding DNA: TGTGCCAGCAGCCAACTGGTGGGACTAGCCGGAGATGAGCAGTTCTTC.

V and J are TRBV13 and TRBJ1-1; 7 bases map to TRBD1. The germline V gene encodes CDR1 PRHDT and CDR2 FYEKMQ (reference sequence). J lost 5 bases, V lost 3 bases, and 6 bases had no gene match. The CDR3 length is 14 residues. For the CDR3, the DNA is TGTGCCAGCAGCTTTGTACAGGGGAAAACTGAAGCTTTCTTT. Translating gives CASSFVQGKTEAFF.

V gene TRBV13 combines with J gene TRBJ2-2, with D tentatively TRBD1 or TRBD2 (7 bases each). Germline CDR1 PRHDT, CDR2 FYEKMQ (reference sequence). Trimming took off 4 bases at V and 7 bases at J, with 22 bases between the two ends. The CDR3 runs to 17 residues. Here the CDR3 DNA reads TGTGCCAGCAGCTCAGCCGTGTGGGAGGGGGCGAGCGGGGAGCTGTTTTTT. Its protein product is CASSSAVWEGASGELFF.

This clonotype occurred once. V and J are TRBV28 and TRBJ1-4, with D maybe TRBD1 (5 bases). CDR1 MDHEN and CDR2 SYDVKM come from the germline V gene. The CDR3 sequence is 17 residues long. V was trimmed by 6 bases and J by 4 bases, leaving 21 bases between them. The CDR3 DNA reads as TGTGCCAGCAGACCGTCAGGGCCAGACTACCTTAATGAAAAACTGTTTTTT. This encodes CASRPSGPDYLNEKLFF.

The chain joins TRBV13 to TRBJ1-2; D gene uncertain. CDR1 is PRHDT and CDR2 is FYEKMQ in the germline V gene (reference sequence). This CDR3 contains 11 residues. Between the trimmed V and J ends, which lost 10 bases and 8 bases, there was a span of 14 bases. DNA of the CDR3: TGTGCCACCCCCAAATCCGGGGGCTACACCTTC. It specifies CATPKSGGYTF.

This clonotype was observed a single time. The CDR3: CASSEVGGANTEAFF. DNA for the CDR3: TGTGCCAGCAGTGAGGTAGGAGGCGCGAACACTGAAGCTTTCTTT. The chain links TRBV6-1 to TRBJ1-1; D is ambiguous. V was cut by 3 bases and J by 1 base, with 12 bases left in between. Germline lookup yields CDR1 MNHNS and CDR2 SASEGT. This CDR3 spans 15 amino acids.

Worth noting for this clonotype: Just one base apart from a much larger clone, this may be a read error. The chain joins TRBV7-9 to TRBJ2-7; 12 bases line up with TRBD1. Germline CDR1 reads SEHNR; CDR2 reads FQNEAQ (reference sequence). The CDR3 has 14 amino acids. The CDR3 nucleotides are TGTGCCAGCAGCCAGGGACAGGGGGCCTACGGGCAGTACTTC. As protein: CASSQGQGAYGQYF.

The genes are TRBV5-4 and TRBJ2-7; 14 bases match TRBD2. Per germline, CDR1 SGHNT and CDR2 YYREEE (reference sequence). CDR3 length: 16 residues. The J segment lost 6 bases and the V segment lost 3 bases, leaving 8 bases of the junction unmatched. CDR3 protein: CASSWGLAGDLREQYF. The CDR3, as DNA: TGTGCCAGCAGCTGGGGACTAGCGGGGGACCTTCGCGAGCAGTACTTC.

This clonotype was observed a few times. This chain connects TRBV10-3 to TRBJ2-5; TRBD1 matches 12 bases. Trimming cost V 3 bases and J 4 bases; bases outside gene matches: 3. The CDR3 has 15 residues. Germline CDR1 ENHRY, CDR2 SYGVKD. CDR3 in amino acids: CAISDRDRGPETQYF. Written as DNA, the CDR3 is TGTGCCATCAGTGATAGGGACAGGGGGCCAGAGACCCAGTACTTC.

The rearrangement uses TRBV19 and TRBJ2-3; D is possibly TRBD1 (5 bases). The CDR3 has 11 amino acids. Germline V gene sequence: CDR1 LNHDA, CDR2 SQIVND (reference sequence). Trimming took off 3 bases at V and 7 bases at J, with 5 bases between the two ends. CDR3 residues: CASSMGHTQYF. CDR3 sequence (DNA): TGTGCCAGTAGTATGGGGCATACGCAGTATTTT.

The chain couples TRBV7-6 to TRBJ2-7; 7 bases align to TRBD2. V was pared by 5 bases and J by 4 bases, with 11 bases of the junction left unmatched. CDR1 is SGHVS, CDR2 FNYEAQ, per germline. The CDR3 is 15 residues long. This CDR3 is CASSPESSGVYEQYF. CDR3 nucleotides: TGTGCCAGCAGCCCGGAGTCGAGCGGGGTATACGAGCAGTACTTC.

Only a few counts were recorded for this clonotype. The chain uses TRBV4-1 and TRBJ1-1; tentatively, D is TRBD1 (6 bases). Germline values: CDR1 MGHRA, CDR2 YSYEKL. Trimming pared 6 bases from V and 1 base from J, leaving 9 bases between. The CDR3 consists of 13 residues. The CDR3 reads CASSQDRNTEAFF. In DNA form, the CDR3 reads TGCGCCAGCAGTCAGGACAGGAACACTGAAGCTTTCTTT.

V and J are TRBV6-6 and TRBJ2-2; D may be TRBD1 (5 bases). The germline V gene encodes CDR1 MNHNY and CDR2 SVGAGI (reference sequence). The CDR3 contains 14 residues. V was cut by 0 bases and J by 7 bases, with 9 bases left in between. The CDR3 bases are TGTGCCAGCAGTTACTCAAGTCAGGGCGGGGAGCTGTTTTTT. Its translation: CASSYSSQGGELFF.

The chain links TRBV3-1 to TRBJ2-2; 11 nucleotides align to TRBD1. Germline V CDR1 and CDR2: LGHDT, YNNKEL (reference sequence). The V segment lost 1 base and the J segment 5 bases; nucleotides outside the gene matches: 6. CDR3 length equals 17 residues. Written as DNA, the CDR3 is TGTGCCAGCAGCCAAGTTAGGACAGGGGGCGCGACCGGGGAGCTGTTTTTT. Its protein product is CASSQVRTGGATGELFF.

The CDR3 loop reads CASGLIGGGANVLTF. DNA of the CDR3: TGTGCTAGTGGCCTCATAGGCGGTGGGGCCAACGTCCTGACTTTC. The V and J genes are TRBV12-5 and TRBJ2-6; unclear D gene. The V end was cut by 6 bases, the J end by 3 bases, with 12 bases between. The CDR3 runs to 15 residues. CDR1 and CDR2 (germline): LGHNT, FRNRAP.

The chain couples TRBV20-1 to TRBJ1-2; 7 bases are shared with TRBD1. Germline CDR1 and CDR2: DFQATT and SNEGSKA (reference sequence). Trimming at V came to 3 bases and at J to 9 bases, leaving 13 bases not matched to a gene. The CDR3 sequence is 14 residues long. CDR3 sequence (DNA): TGCAGTGCTAGGGACAGGCTACTATCTACGAGCTACACCTTC. This encodes CSARDRLLSTSYTF.